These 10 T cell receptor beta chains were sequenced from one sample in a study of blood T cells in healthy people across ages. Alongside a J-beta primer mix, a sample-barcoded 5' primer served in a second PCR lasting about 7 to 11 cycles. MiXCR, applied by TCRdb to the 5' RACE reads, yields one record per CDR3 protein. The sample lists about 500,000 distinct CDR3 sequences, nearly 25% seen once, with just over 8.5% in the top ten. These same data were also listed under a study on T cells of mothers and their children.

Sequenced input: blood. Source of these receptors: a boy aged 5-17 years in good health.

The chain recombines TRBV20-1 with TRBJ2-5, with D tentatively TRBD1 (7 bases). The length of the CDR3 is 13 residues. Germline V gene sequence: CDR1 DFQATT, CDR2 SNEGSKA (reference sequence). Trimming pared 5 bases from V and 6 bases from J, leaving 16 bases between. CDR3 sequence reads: CSAGGGVSKTQYF. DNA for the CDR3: TGCAGTGCTGGAGGGGGCGTGTCGAAGACCCAGTACTTC.

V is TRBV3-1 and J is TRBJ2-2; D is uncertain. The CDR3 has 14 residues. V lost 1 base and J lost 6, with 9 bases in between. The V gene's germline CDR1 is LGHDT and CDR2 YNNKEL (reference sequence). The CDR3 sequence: CASSQAAAAGELFF. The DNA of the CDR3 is TGTGCCAGCAGCCAAGCCGCAGCAGCCGGGGAGCTGTTTTTT.

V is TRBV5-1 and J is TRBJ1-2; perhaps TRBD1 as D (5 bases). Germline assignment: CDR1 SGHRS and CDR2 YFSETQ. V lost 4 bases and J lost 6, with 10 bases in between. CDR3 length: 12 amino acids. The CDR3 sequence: CASSPGADGYTF. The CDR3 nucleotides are TGCGCCAGCAGCCCTGGGGCCGATGGCTACACCTTC.

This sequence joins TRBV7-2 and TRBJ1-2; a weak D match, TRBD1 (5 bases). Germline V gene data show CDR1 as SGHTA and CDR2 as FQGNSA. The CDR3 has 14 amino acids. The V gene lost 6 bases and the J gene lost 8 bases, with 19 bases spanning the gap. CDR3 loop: CASSRPGTFKGYTF. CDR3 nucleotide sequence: TGTGCCAGCAGTAGACCCGGGACTTTTAAAGGCTACACCTTC.

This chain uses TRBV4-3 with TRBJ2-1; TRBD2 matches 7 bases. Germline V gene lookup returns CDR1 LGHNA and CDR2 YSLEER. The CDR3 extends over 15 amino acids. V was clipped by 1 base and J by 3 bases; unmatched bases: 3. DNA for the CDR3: TGCGCCAGCAGCCAAGGGGAGCGGGGCTACAATGAGCAGTTCTTC. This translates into CASSQGERGYNEQFF.

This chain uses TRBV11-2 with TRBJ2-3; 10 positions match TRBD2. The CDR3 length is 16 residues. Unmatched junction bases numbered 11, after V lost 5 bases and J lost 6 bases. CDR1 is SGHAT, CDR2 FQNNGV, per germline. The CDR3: CASSPLGSGGVDTQYF. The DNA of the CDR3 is TGTGCCAGCAGCCCCCTAGGGAGCGGGGGGGTGGATACGCAGTATTTT.

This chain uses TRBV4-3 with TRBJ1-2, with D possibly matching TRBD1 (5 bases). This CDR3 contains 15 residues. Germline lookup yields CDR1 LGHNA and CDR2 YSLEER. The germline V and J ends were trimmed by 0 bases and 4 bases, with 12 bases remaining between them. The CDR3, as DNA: TGCGCCAGCAGCCAAGAGACAACGGGACGCTATGGCTACACCTTC. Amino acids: CASSQETTGRYGYTF.

The CDR3 region is CASSGAGTSGADTQYF. Here the CDR3 DNA reads TGTGCCAGCAGCGGCGCCGGGACTAGCGGGGCAGATACGCAGTATTTT. The chain uses TRBV5-6 and TRBJ2-3, with TRBD2 identical over 13 bases. Germline values: CDR1 SGHDT, CDR2 YYEEEE. The CDR3 length is 16 residues. V was clipped by 4 bases and J by 4 bases; unmatched bases: 6.

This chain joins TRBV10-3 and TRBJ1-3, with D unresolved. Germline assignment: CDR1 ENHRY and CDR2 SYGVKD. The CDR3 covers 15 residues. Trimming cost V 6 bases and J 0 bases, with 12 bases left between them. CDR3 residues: CAIREAPFSGNTIYF. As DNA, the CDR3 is TGTGCCATCAGAGAAGCGCCCTTCTCTGGAAACACCATATATTTT.

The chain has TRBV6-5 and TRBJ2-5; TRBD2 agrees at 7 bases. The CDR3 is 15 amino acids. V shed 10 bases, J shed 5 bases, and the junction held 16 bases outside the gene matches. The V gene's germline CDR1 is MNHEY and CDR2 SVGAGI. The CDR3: CATSALLGSGETQYF. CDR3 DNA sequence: TGTGCCACATCCGCACTCCTGGGTAGCGGGGAGACCCAGTACTTC.